Listed here are 16 T cell receptor beta chains from one sample, sequenced in a study of cytomegalovirus exposure and HLA in healthy donors. Amplification used 60 Vbeta primers and 13 Jbeta primers. The protocol was immunoSEQ multiplex PCR, while the TCRdb copy is restricted to in-frame clones and leaves out a portion. The sample records 200,000 to 250,000 clones, over 75% being singletons. Sample: PBMCs. The receptors come from a human donor in good health.

The chain has TRBV29-1 and TRBJ2-7; a weak D match, TRBD2 (5 bases). V was trimmed by 6 bases and J by 4 bases, leaving 25 bases between them. Per the germline V gene, CDR1 is SQVTM and CDR2 is ANQGSEA. The CDR3 sequence is 16 residues long. For the CDR3, the DNA is TGCAGCGTCGAACGACCGAAGAGAGGGCCGAGTTACGAGCAGTACTTC. This gives the protein CSVERPKRGPSYEQYF.

The chain carries TRBV2 and TRBJ2-1; D uncertain. CDR1 SNHLY and CDR2 FYNNEI come from the germline V gene. The CDR3 contains 11 residues. With 7 bases removed from V and 4 bases from J, the gap between germline ends came to 5 bases. CDR3 sequence (DNA): TGTGCCAGCAACTTATACAATGAGCAGTTCTTC. Amino acid sequence: CASNLYNEQFF.

The chain links TRBV7-3 to TRBJ2-1; D not certain. This CDR3 is 12 amino acids long. V dropped 0 bases and J dropped 8 bases, with 5 bases sitting between them. Germline-derived CDR1 and CDR2 are SGHTA and FQGTGA. CDR3 sequence reads: CASSLTADEQFF. Here the CDR3 DNA reads TGTGCCAGCAGCTTAACGGCGGATGAGCAGTTCTTC.

The chain uses TRBV9 and TRBJ1-2; TRBD1 matches 8 bases. V was pared by 3 bases and J by 1 base, with 5 bases of the junction left unmatched. The CDR3 spans 15 residues. The V gene's germline CDR1 is SGDLS and CDR2 YYNGEE. The CDR3 spells CASSGGDRSNYGYTF. CDR3 bases: TGTGCCAGCAGCGGGGGGGACAGGAGTAACTATGGCTACACCTTC.

CDR3 nucleotides: TGTGCCAGCAGCAGGGGGCCATCCTACGAGCAGTACTTC. It encodes CASSRGPSYEQYF. This chain uses TRBV5-8 with TRBJ2-7; 7 bases are shared with TRBD1. Germline CDR1 and CDR2: SGHTS and YDEGEE. The CDR3 has 13 residues. Trimming removed 4 bases from V and 1 base from J; junction bases left unmatched: 2.

V gene TRBV28 combines with J gene TRBJ2-1; 9 nucleotides match TRBD2. Germline CDR1 is MDHEN and CDR2 is SYDVKM. Germline trimming cut 6 bases from V and 15 bases from J; bases unmatched to any gene: 12. This CDR3 has 13 amino acids. CDR3 DNA sequence: TGTGCCAGCAGCCCTCGTGTGCGGGAGGGTGGGTTCTTC. Protein: CASSPRVREGGFF.

The rearrangement joins TRBV5-1 to TRBJ2-7; D gene ambiguous. This CDR3 comprises 16 residues. Trimming took off 0 bases at V and 2 bases at J, with 15 bases between the two ends. Looked up from germline, CDR1 is SGHRS and CDR2 is YFSETQ. The CDR3 sequence is CASSLAGLAATYEQYF. CDR3 DNA sequence: TGCGCCAGCAGCTTGGCCGGATTGGCAGCGACCTACGAGCAGTACTTC.

The chain has TRBV7-3 and TRBJ2-5; weak D call: TRBD2 (5 bases). The germline gives CDR1 SGHTA, CDR2 FQGTGA. The ends were cut back, 5 bases at V and 2 bases at J, with 12 bases in the middle. There are 14 residues in the CDR3. DNA for the CDR3: TGTGCCAGCAGCCCAAGCCCGGGGCAAGAGACCCAGTACTTC. This translates into CASSPSPGQETQYF.

The CDR3 reads CASSHQTGQDYEQYF. The CDR3 DNA is TGTGCCAGCAGCCATCAAACCGGACAGGACTACGAGCAGTACTTC. This chain links TRBV4-2 with TRBJ2-7; 7 nucleotides line up with TRBD1. This CDR3 is 15 amino acids long. The germline gives CDR1 LGHNA, CDR2 YNFKEQ. V was pared by 3 bases and J by 3 bases, with 8 bases of the junction left unmatched.

This clone was picked up one time. This chain uses TRBV5-1 with TRBJ2-2; 8 bases line up with TRBD1. Per germline, CDR1 SGHRS and CDR2 YFSETQ. The CDR3 sequence is 15 residues long. Trimming cost V 3 bases and J 7 bases; bases outside gene matches: 8. The CDR3 nucleotides are TGCGCCAGCAGCTCCCGACAGGGGCGGGACGGGGAGCTGTTTTTT. Protein product: CASSSRQGRDGELFF.

This chain joins TRBV4-1 and TRBJ2-6, with D possibly matching TRBD2 (6 bases). The CDR3 length is 19 residues. V lost 5 bases and J 0 bases, leaving 20 bases between the germline ends. Germline V gene lookup returns CDR1 MGHRA and CDR2 YSYEKL. The CDR3 sequence is CASSKPYGTDLSGANVLTF. DNA for the CDR3: TGCGCCAGCAGCAAACCCTACGGGACTGACCTCTCTGGGGCCAACGTCCTGACTTTC.

This chain uses TRBV9 with TRBJ2-1; weak D call: TRBD2 (6 bases). Germline V gives CDR1 SGDLS, CDR2 YYNGEE. The CDR3 runs 14 residues. V lost 0 bases and J 8 bases, leaving 12 bases between the germline ends. The CDR3 DNA follows: TGTGCCAGCAGCGTAGTACTTTGGGGGGATGAGCAGTTCTTC. Translation: CASSVVLWGDEQFF.

The V gene is TRBV7-8, the J gene TRBJ1-1; 10 bases are a match to TRBD1. Germline CDR1 is SGHVS and CDR2 is FQNEAQ. Trimming removed 3 bases from V and 7 bases from J; junction bases left unmatched: 11. This CDR3 has 16 residues. The CDR3 is CASSFWRQGAKLEAFF. CDR3 DNA: TGTGCCAGCAGCTTTTGGAGACAGGGGGCGAAACTTGAAGCTTTCTTT.

The genes are TRBV7-8 and TRBJ2-3; D might be TRBD2 (6 bases). The germline V and J ends were trimmed by 5 bases and 5 bases, with 20 bases remaining between them. Germline V gene sequence: CDR1 SGHVS, CDR2 FQNEAQ. The CDR3 has 16 residues. The CDR3 loop reads CASSRMTGGRGDTQYF. In DNA, the CDR3 is TGTGCCAGCAGCCGTATGACTGGGGGGAGAGGAGATACGCAGTATTTT. Full variable domain (rest looked up from reference TRBV7-8 and TRBJ2-3): GAGVSQSPRYKVAKRGQDVALRCDPISGHVSLFWYQQALGQGPEFLTYFQNEAQLDKSGLPSDRFFAERPEGSVSTLKIQRTQQEDSAVYLCASSRMTGGRGDTQYFGPGTRLTVL.

The rearrangement joins TRBV15 to TRBJ2-5; D gene ambiguous. This CDR3 has 12 residues. V was trimmed by 1 base and J by 5 bases, leaving 5 bases between them. The germline CDR1 and CDR2 sequences are LNHNV and YYDKDF (reference sequence). As DNA, the CDR3 is TGTGCCACCAGCAGAGGTCTGGAGACCCAGTACTTC. Its translation: CATSRGLETQYF. The entire variable domain, with the rest obtained from reference TRBV15 and TRBJ2-5, is as follows: DAMVIQNPRYQVTQFGKPVTLSCSQTLNHNVMYWYQQKSSQAPKLLFHYYDKDFNNEADTPDNFQSRRPNTSFCFLDIRSPGLGDTAMYLCATSRGLETQYFGPGTRLLVL.

The chain employs TRBV20-1 and TRBJ2-1; perhaps TRBD2 as D (5 bases). This CDR3 has 11 residues. V was trimmed by 6 bases and J by 15 bases, leaving 18 bases between them. CDR1 and CDR2 from the germline V gene are DFQATT and SNEGSKA (reference sequence). The CDR3 spells CSAMERTARFF. CDR3 bases: TGCAGTGCAATGGAAAGGACTGCGCGGTTCTTC.